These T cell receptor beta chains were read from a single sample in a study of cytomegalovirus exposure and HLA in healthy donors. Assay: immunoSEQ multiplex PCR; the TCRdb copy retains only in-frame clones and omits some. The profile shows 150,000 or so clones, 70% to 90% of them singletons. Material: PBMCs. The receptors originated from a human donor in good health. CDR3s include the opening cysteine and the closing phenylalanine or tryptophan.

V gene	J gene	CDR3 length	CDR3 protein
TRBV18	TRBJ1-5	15	CASSPVYNSNQPQHF
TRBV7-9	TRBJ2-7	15	CASSRGLAVLYEQYF
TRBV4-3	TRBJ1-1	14	CASSQALGNTEAFF
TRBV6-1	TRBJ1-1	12	CASIQENTEAFF
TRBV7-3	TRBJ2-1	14	CASSPSRGSNEQFF
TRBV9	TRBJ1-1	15	CASSPQDSLNTEAFF
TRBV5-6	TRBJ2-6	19	CASSLADGAFGSGANVLTF
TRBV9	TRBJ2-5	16	CASSPSGTGYSETQYF
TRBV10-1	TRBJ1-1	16	CASSESFGTGRFGAFF
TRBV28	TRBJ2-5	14	CASSSRLGRETQYF
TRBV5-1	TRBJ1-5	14	CASSRTGGNQPQHF
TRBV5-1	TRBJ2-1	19	CASSFMGLAGGTKYNEQFF
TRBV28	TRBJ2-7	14	CASSWDRVWNEQYF
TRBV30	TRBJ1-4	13	CAWSWGTDEKLFF
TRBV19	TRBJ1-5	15	CASSITDSPNQPQHF
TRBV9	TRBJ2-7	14	CASSLGTSSYEQYF
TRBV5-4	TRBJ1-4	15	CASSLAGPINEKLFF
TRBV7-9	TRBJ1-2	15	CASSYAFLGNYGYTF
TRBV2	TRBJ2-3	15	CASLTGPTSTDTQYF
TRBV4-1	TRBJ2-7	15	CASSPPSRGSYEQYF
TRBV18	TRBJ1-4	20	CASSPQGLGGRPGTNEKLFF
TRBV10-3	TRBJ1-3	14	CAISELVAGNTIYF
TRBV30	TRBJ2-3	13	CAWSGTSRDTQYF
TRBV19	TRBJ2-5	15	CASSIMAGTPETQYF
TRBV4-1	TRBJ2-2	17	CASSPLAGALGTGELFF